These 17 T cell receptor beta chains came from one sample sequenced in a study of T cells in Graves' hyperthyroidism and ophthalmopathy. TCR beta CDR3 regions were amplified from RNA transcripts. RT-PCR in the first round (using the HTBI primer set) targeted the TCR CDR3. TCRdb re-derived calls from the multiplex PCR reads in MiXCR, one entry per CDR3 protein. This table holds 500,000 to 650,000 distinct CDR3 sequences, around 15% found once. Material: blood. These receptors all come from a woman aged 45-60 years with Graves' ophthalmopathy.

The rearrangement uses TRBV27 and TRBJ2-7; 8 bases fit TRBD2. The germline CDR1 and CDR2 sequences are MNHEY and SMNVEV (reference sequence). Unmatched junction bases numbered 9, after V lost 5 bases and J lost 3 bases. The CDR3 contains 15 residues. In DNA form, the CDR3 reads TGTGCCAGCAGTGGGATGGGACTAGGAGGCTACGAGCAGTACTTC. Translated, it gives CASSGMGLGGYEQYF.

This clonotype was detected ten times or more. This chain links TRBV28 with TRBJ2-7, with 8 positions matching TRBD2. Germline V gene sequence: CDR1 MDHEN, CDR2 SYDVKM. Trimming at V came to 3 bases and at J to 6 bases, leaving 10 bases not matched to a gene. The CDR3 is made up of 15 amino acids. The CDR3 DNA sequence: TGTGCCAGCAGTTTGGGCGGGACTAGTTTATCCGAGCAGTACTTC. Translation gives CASSLGGTSLSEQYF.

The chain combines TRBV28 with TRBJ2-4; D is perhaps TRBD2 (6 bases). From germline, CDR1 is MDHEN and CDR2 SYDVKM. The CDR3 runs 15 residues. The V end was cut by 4 bases, the J end by 5 bases, with 15 bases between. The DNA of the CDR3 is TGTGCCAGCAGTTCTTGGGCAGCGGGCGAAAACATTCAGTACTTC. Translated: CASSSWAAGENIQYF.

In this sample, this clonotype turned up a few times. The rearrangement links TRBV19 to TRBJ1-1; 10 nucleotides align to TRBD1. The trim removed 5 bases at V and 4 bases at J, leaving 7 bases unmatched. CDR3 length: 15 residues. Germline CDR1 reads LNHDA; CDR2 reads SQIVND (reference sequence). This chain's CDR3 is CASSSRQGATTEAFF. CDR3 nucleotide sequence: TGTGCCAGTAGTTCACGACAGGGGGCGACCACTGAAGCTTTCTTT.

The chain combines TRBV19 with TRBJ2-1; 8 bases are a match to TRBD2. The V gene end was trimmed by 3 bases and the J gene end by 4 bases; junction bases not matched to a gene: 5. Looked up from germline, CDR1 is LNHDA and CDR2 is SQIVND (reference sequence). The CDR3 extends over 15 amino acids. The CDR3 here is CASSMAGGRYNEQFF. DNA for the CDR3: TGTGCCAGTAGTATGGCGGGGGGACGATACAATGAGCAGTTCTTC. Full variable domain (remainder filled in from reference TRBV19 and TRBJ2-1): DGGITQSPKYLFRKEGQNVTLSCEQNLNHDAMYWYRQDPGQGLRLIYYSQIVNDFQKGDIAEGYSVSREKKESFPLTVTSAQKNPTAFYLCASSMAGGRYNEQFFGPGTRLTVL.

In regard to this clonotype: Given a much more abundant clone one base away, this may be a read error. The V gene is TRBV2, the J gene TRBJ1-2; D not certain. CDR1 and CDR2 (germline): SNHLY, FYNNEI. The V end was cut by 11 bases, the J end by 2 bases, with 18 bases between. The CDR3 has 14 residues. In nucleotides, the CDR3 is TGTGCCGGCAAGGGAGTAACAGTGAACTATGGCTACACCTTC. This codes for CAGKGVTVNYGYTF. Full variable domain (remainder filled in from reference TRBV2 and TRBJ1-2): EPEVTQTPSHQVTQMGQEVILRCVPISNHLYFYWYRQILGQKVEFLVSFYNNEISEKSEIFDDQFSVERPDGSNFTLKIRSTKLEDSAMYFCAGKGVTVNYGYTFGSGTRLTVV.

The CDR3 nucleotides are TGTGCCAGCAGCCCACCCCAAGGCGGGAGCCACGAGCAGTACTTC. It codes for CASSPPQGGSHEQYF. The chain carries TRBV5-6 and TRBJ2-7; 7 bases map to TRBD2. The CDR3 extends over 15 amino acids. V lost 4 bases and J lost 5; bases outside the gene matches: 12. Germline V CDR1 and CDR2: SGHDT, YYEEEE.

This clonotype has at least ten counts. The chain employs TRBV6-1 and TRBJ2-7; tentative D call: TRBD1 (6 bases). Germline CDR1 reads MNHNS; CDR2 reads SASEGT. The CDR3 runs to 12 residues. The ends were cut back, 8 bases at V and 3 bases at J, with 11 bases in the middle. The CDR3 loop reads CASRQVVYEQYF. The CDR3 nucleotides read TGTGCCAGCCGACAGGTGGTCTACGAGCAGTACTTC.

This clonotype has only a few counts. The rearrangement joins TRBV3-1 to TRBJ2-3; tentatively, D is TRBD2 (5 bases). CDR3 size: 15 residues. V was trimmed by 1 base and J by 6 bases, leaving 14 bases between them. Germline lookup yields CDR1 LGHDT and CDR2 YNNKEL (reference sequence). CDR3 sequence reads: CASSQGPDYFDTQYF. CDR3 DNA: TGTGCCAGCAGCCAAGGACCCGACTATTTCGATACGCAGTATTTT.

This clonotype turned up a few times. This chain uses TRBV6-1 with TRBJ2-4, with TRBD1 as a possible D gene (6 bases). Per germline, CDR1 MNHNS and CDR2 SASEGT. The V end was cut by 5 bases, the J end by 0 bases, with 11 bases between. This CDR3 contains 15 residues. Here the CDR3 DNA reads TGTGCCAGCAGTATCACAGGGCTAGCCAAAAACATTCAGTACTTC. Residues: CASSITGLAKNIQYF.

This clonotype appeared many times. The chain joins TRBV9 to TRBJ1-3; no firm D call. Germline values: CDR1 SGDLS, CDR2 YYNGEE. The CDR3 extends over 14 amino acids. V lost 2 bases to trimming and J lost 0 bases, with 6 bases between them. This chain's CDR3 is CASSVGDSGNTIYF. The DNA of the CDR3 is TGTGCCAGCAGCGTTGGGGACTCTGGAAACACCATATATTTT.

This clonotype has at least ten counts. J is TRBJ2-2 and V is TRBV4-2, with D maybe TRBD1 (6 bases). The CDR3 length is 15 residues. The V and J ends lost 4 bases and 7 bases respectively, with 16 bases between them. The germline CDR1 and CDR2 sequences are LGHNA and YNFKEQ. CDR3 coding DNA: TGTGCCAGCAGCCCATCACAGGGTCGAGACGGGGAGCTGTTTTTT. Its translation: CASSPSQGRDGELFF.

There are many counts of this clonotype. The genes are TRBV30 and TRBJ1-1; weak D call: TRBD1 (5 bases). Germline V gives CDR1 GTSNPN, CDR2 SVGIG (reference sequence). V lost 2 bases and J 3 bases, leaving 10 bases between the germline ends. CDR3 length: 13 residues. CDR3 protein: CAWSFRDYTEAFF. The CDR3 coding sequence is TGTGCCTGGAGTTTCCGGGACTACACTGAAGCTTTCTTT.

This clonotype was recorded a few times. The V call is TRBV5-1, the J call TRBJ2-3, with D uncertain. CDR1 is SGHRS and CDR2 is YFSETQ in the germline V gene. The CDR3 consists of 17 residues. V lost 0 bases, J lost 0 bases, and 14 bases lay in between. CDR3 residues: CASSLGAYPTSTDTQYF. Here the CDR3 DNA reads TGCGCCAGCAGCTTGGGGGCCTACCCGACCAGCACAGATACGCAGTATTTT.

This clonotype appeared many times. This rearrangement joins TRBV28 to TRBJ1-1; 8 bases are a match to TRBD1. Germline V lookup: CDR1 MDHEN, CDR2 SYDVKM. Trimming at V came to 4 bases and at J to 4 bases, leaving 8 bases not matched to a gene. This CDR3 has 15 amino acids. The CDR3 loop is CASSSARTGLTEAFF. The CDR3 DNA is TGTGCCAGCAGTTCGGCAAGGACAGGGCTCACTGAAGCTTTCTTT.

In its sample, this clonotype was seen a few times. The chain recombines TRBV14 with TRBJ2-3; TRBD2 agrees at 9 bases. Germline V gene sequence: CDR1 SGHDN, CDR2 FVKESK. V was pared by 1 base and J by 2 bases, with 7 bases of the junction left unmatched. This CDR3 is built from 17 residues. CDR3 nucleotides: TGTGCCAGCAGCCAAGGGAGGACTAGCGACTACACAGATACGCAGTATTTT. Protein: CASSQGRTSDYTDTQYF.

Many counts were recorded for this clonotype. The chain combines TRBV28 with TRBJ1-4; maybe TRBD1 (5 bases). V was clipped by 1 base and J by 7 bases, with 13 bases between them. Germline CDR1 is MDHEN and CDR2 is SYDVKM. The CDR3 is 15 amino acids. The DNA for the CDR3 is TGTGCCAGCAGTTTATTAGGGGAGACGGGTGAAAAACTGTTTTTT. Translating gives CASSLLGETGEKLFF.